This TCR beta chain was identified in a study of blood T cell repertoires in COVID-19. Study context: Samples taken during acute and convalescent COVID-19 were collected in the United States, Italy and Spain. Nucleic acid was either cDNA or gDNA, and it came from T cells, B-cell-depleted T cells, or PBMCs.

The authors' processing: Amplification of reference gene primers provided the estimated nucleated cell counts. Generated by immunoSEQ multiplex PCR, the TCRdb table keeps only in-frame clones and is missing some. The V and J calls and clone size are taken from that table; D and trimming were inferred from the DNA. This table has 50,000 or so clones, 85% to 90% appearing once. V lost 0 bases, J lost 4 bases, and 11 bases lay in between. Germline V gene lookup returns CDR1 KGHDR and CDR2 SFDVKD. This CDR3 region has 15 residues. Sample: peripheral blood. This receptor was taken from a man aged 70 or older with acute or convalescent COVID-19. This chain joins TRBV24-1 and TRBJ2-5, with a possible D match to TRBD2 (6 bases). In nucleotides, the CDR3 is TGTGCCACCAGTGATTTGGGGGGGAGTGGAGAGACCCAGTACTTC. This gives the protein CATSDLGGSGETQYF.